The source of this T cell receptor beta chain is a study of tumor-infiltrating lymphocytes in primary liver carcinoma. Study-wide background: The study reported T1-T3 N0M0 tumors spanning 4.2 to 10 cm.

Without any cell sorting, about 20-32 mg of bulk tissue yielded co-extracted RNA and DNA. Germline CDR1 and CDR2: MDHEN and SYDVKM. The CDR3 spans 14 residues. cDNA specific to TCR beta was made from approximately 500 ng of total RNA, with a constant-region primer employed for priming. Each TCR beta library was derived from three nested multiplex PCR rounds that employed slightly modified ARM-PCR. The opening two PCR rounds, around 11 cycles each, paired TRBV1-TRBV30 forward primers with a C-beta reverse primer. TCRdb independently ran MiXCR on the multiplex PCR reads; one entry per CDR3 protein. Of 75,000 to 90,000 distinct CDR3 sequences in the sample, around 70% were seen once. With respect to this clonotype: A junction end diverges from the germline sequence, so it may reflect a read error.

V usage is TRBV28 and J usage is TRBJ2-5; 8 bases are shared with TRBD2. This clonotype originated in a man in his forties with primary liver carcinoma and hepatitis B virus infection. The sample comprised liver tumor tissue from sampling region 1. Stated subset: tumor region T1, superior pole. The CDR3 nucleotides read TGTGCCAGCAGGACTACCGGGAGGGCCGAGACCGAGTACTTC. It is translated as CASRTTGRAETEYF.